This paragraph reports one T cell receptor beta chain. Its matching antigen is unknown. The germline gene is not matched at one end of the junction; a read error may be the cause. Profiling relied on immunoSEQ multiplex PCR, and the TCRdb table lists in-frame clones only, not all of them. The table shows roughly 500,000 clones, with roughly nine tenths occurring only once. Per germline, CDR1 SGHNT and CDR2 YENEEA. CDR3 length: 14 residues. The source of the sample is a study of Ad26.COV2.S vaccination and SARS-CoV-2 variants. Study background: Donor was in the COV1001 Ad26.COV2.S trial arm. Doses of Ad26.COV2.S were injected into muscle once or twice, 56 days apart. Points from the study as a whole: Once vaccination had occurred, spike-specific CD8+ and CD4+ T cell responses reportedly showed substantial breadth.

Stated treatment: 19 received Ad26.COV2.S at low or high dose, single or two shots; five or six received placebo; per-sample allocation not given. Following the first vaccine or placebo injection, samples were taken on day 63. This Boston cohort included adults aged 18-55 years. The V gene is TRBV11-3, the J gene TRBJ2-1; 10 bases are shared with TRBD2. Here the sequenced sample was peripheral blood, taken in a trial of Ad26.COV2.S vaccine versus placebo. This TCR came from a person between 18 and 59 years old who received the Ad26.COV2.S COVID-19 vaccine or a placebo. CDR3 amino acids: CASSLASAASGRVF. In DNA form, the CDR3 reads TGTGCCAGCAGCTTAGCGAGTGCGGCTAGCGGGAGAGTCTTC.